The 11 T cell receptor beta chains below all came from one sample that was sequenced in a study of shared clonotypes between healthy human individuals. Clones were read by immunoSEQ multiplex PCR, and TCRdb kept only the in-frame ones, dropping some. The sample shows more than 1.2 million clones, approximately 98.5% of them seen only once. What was sequenced was naive CD4+ T cells sorted from blood. Indicated subset: CD45RA+ positively selected. Receptors were obtained from a man aged 25-45 years in good health.

J is TRBJ1-1 and V is TRBV20-1, with D maybe TRBD1 (5 bases). CDR3 size: 11 residues. CDR1 and CDR2 (germline): DFQATT, SNEGSKA (reference sequence). The chain's CDR3 is CRGVSDTEAFF. The CDR3, as DNA: TGCAGAGGGGTATCGGACACTGAAGCTTTCTTT.

The CDR3 region has the DNA TGTGCCAGCTCACTTGGGATCATCTCCCTAAATGAGCAGTTCTTC. Its translation: CASSLGIISLNEQFF. The genes are TRBV18 and TRBJ2-1, with D hard to call. Germline CDR1 is KGHSH and CDR2 is LQKENI. V lost 4 bases and J 7 bases, leaving 17 bases between the germline ends. The CDR3 extends over 15 amino acids.

This rearrangement joins TRBV27 to TRBJ2-5, with D perhaps TRBD2 (7 bases). The CDR3 is 14 residues long. V lost 1 base to trimming and J lost 5 bases, with 11 bases between them. Looked up from germline, CDR1 is MNHEY and CDR2 is SMNVEV (reference sequence). This CDR3 reads CASSLFGGRETQYF. The CDR3 bases are TGTGCCAGCAGTTTATTCGGGGGGCGCGAGACCCAGTACTTC.

This clone was seen once. This chain links TRBV7-2 with TRBJ1-1; unclear D gene. This CDR3 contains 15 residues. The V end lost 1 base, the J end lost 4 bases, and 13 bases lay between the germline ends. Germline CDR1 and CDR2: SGHTA and FQGNSA. The CDR3 reads CASSLVVERGTEAFF. The CDR3 nucleotides are TGTGCCAGCAGCTTAGTGGTCGAACGGGGCACTGAAGCTTTCTTT. Supplemented by reference TRBV7-2 and TRBJ1-1, the full variable domain reads GAGVSQSPSNKVTEKGKDVELRCDPISGHTALYWYRQSLGQGLEFLIYFQGNSAPDKSGLPSDRFSAERTGGSVSTLTIQRTQQEDSAVYLCASSLVVERGTEAFFGQGTRLTVV.

The chain employs TRBV6-1 and TRBJ2-5; D ambiguous. The end of the DNA is better explained by TRBJ2-7, so the J call may be wrong. Germline V gives CDR1 MNHNS, CDR2 SASEGT. This CDR3 has 15 residues. The CDR3 nucleotides read TGTGCCAGCAGTTTTGAGATAAGCATCTCGTCCGAGCAGTACTTC. Translated: CASSFEISISSEQYF.

The J gene is TRBJ2-3, the V gene TRBV6-5; no reliable D call. The CDR3 has 13 amino acids. Germline V gives CDR1 MNHEY, CDR2 SVGAGI. The V end was cut by 5 bases, the J end by 2 bases, with 8 bases between. DNA for the CDR3: TGTGCCAGCAGTGACCCCTTCACAGATACGCAGTATTTT. Translating it yields CASSDPFTDTQYF.

The chain combines TRBV6-5 with TRBJ2-7, with TRBD2 as a possible D gene (6 bases). Deletions cut 0 bases from V and 3 bases from J, with 12 bases between. The CDR3 is made up of 15 amino acids. The germline V gene has CDR1 MNHEY and CDR2 SVGAGI. CDR3: CASSYSGGKGYEQYF. In DNA, the CDR3 is TGTGCCAGCAGTTACTCTGGAGGGAAGGGCTACGAGCAGTACTTC.

This rearrangement joins TRBV7-6 to TRBJ2-1, with 8 bases fitting TRBD2. CDR1 SGHVS and CDR2 FNYEAQ come from the germline V gene. This CDR3 is 13 amino acids long. With 5 bases clipped from V and 10 bases from J, the junction kept 7 bases outside the gene matches. CDR3 DNA sequence: TGTGCCAGCAGCCCTGCGGGGGGAAGAGAGCAGTTCTTC. Translation: CASSPAGGREQFF.

The chain employs TRBV28 and TRBJ2-1; D is undetermined. The CDR3 sequence is 18 residues long. CDR1 is MDHEN, CDR2 SYDVKM, per germline. V shed 3 bases and J shed 5 bases, with 23 bases lying between them. CDR3 coding DNA: TGTGCCAGCAGTTTCGCCAGTTTAGCTTCCAAGTTGGACAATGAGCAGTTCTTC. It is translated as CASSFASLASKLDNEQFF.

The V gene is TRBV12-5, the J gene TRBJ1-5; TRBD1 might be the D (5 bases). CDR3 size: 20 residues. Trimming cost V 1 base and J 1 base, with 23 bases left between them. Germline V gene sequence: CDR1 LGHNT, CDR2 FRNRAP. CDR3 region: CASGLAPSVRGKGSNQPQHF. DNA of the CDR3: TGTGCTAGTGGTTTGGCGCCCTCCGTACGGGGGAAAGGAAGCAATCAGCCCCAGCATTTT.

In its sample, this clone was seen once. The J gene is TRBJ1-1, the V gene TRBV6-4, with 8 bases identical to TRBD1. Germline V gene data show CDR1 as MRHNA and CDR2 as SNTAGT. The CDR3 loop spans 15 amino acids. V dropped 7 bases and J dropped 6; count of bases not matched to a gene: 13. The CDR3 coding sequence is TGTGCCAGCACTCCTGCCGCAGGGGGCTTTGCTGAAGCTTTCTTT. Its translation: CASTPAAGGFAEAFF.